Listed here are 5 T cell receptor beta chains from one sample, sequenced in a study of glioma-infiltrating T cells after dendritic cell vaccination. TCRdb's copy holds only in-frame clones and misses some; the assay was immunoSEQ multiplex PCR. This table holds tens of thousands of clones, less than 85% found once. The sample here was blood, taken before dendritic cell vaccination. These receptors were obtained from a human donor with glioblastoma.

The chain recombines TRBV30 with TRBJ1-3, with a possible D match to TRBD1 (5 bases). Germline CDR1 and CDR2: GTSNPN and SVGIG (reference sequence). V gave up 5 bases and J gave up 4 bases, with 9 bases separating them. There are 12 residues in the CDR3. CDR3 residues: CAWGTFGNTIYF. The CDR3 DNA reads TGTGCCTGGGGGACTTTCGGAAACACCATATATTTT.

This clone was seen a single time. The chain employs TRBV15 and TRBJ1-5; unclear D gene. Trimming stripped 0 bases from V and 6 bases from J, with 12 bases between. Germline lookup yields CDR1 LNHNV and CDR2 YYDKDF (reference sequence). The CDR3 consists of 15 residues. The CDR3 protein is CATSRDSGSTQPQHF. CDR3 in DNA: TGTGCCACCAGCAGAGATTCGGGTAGTACTCAGCCCCAGCATTTT.

The chain has TRBV5-1 and TRBJ1-1, with D perhaps matching TRBD1 (6 bases). The ends were cut back, 4 bases at V and 0 bases at J, with 22 bases in the middle. This CDR3 spans 18 amino acids. The germline CDR1 and CDR2 sequences are SGHRS and YFSETQ. In DNA form, the CDR3 reads TGCGCCAGCAGCATGGGGGGCCTTACCCGGTCGGTGAACACTGAAGCTTTCTTT. Translated: CASSMGGLTRSVNTEAFF.

The sample holds a few counts of this clone. The rearrangement joins TRBV6-7 to TRBJ2-7, with 8 bases aligning to TRBD2. TRBV6-7 is placed among ORFs of uncertain function. This CDR3 comprises 14 residues. V shed 4 bases, J shed 2 bases, and the junction held 4 bases outside the gene matches. DNA of the CDR3: TGTGCCAGCAGTTTACGGGAGGGCCCCTACGAGCAGTACTTC. Translated, it gives CASSLREGPYEQYF.

This sequence joins TRBV11-2 and TRBJ1-2; weak D call: TRBD1 (5 bases). The CDR3 runs 13 residues. From germline, CDR1 is SGHAT and CDR2 FQNNGV. V gave up 5 bases and J gave up 2 bases, with 9 bases separating them. The CDR3 region is CASSQGVNYGYTF. CDR3 bases: TGTGCCAGCAGCCAAGGGGTAAACTATGGCTACACCTTC.